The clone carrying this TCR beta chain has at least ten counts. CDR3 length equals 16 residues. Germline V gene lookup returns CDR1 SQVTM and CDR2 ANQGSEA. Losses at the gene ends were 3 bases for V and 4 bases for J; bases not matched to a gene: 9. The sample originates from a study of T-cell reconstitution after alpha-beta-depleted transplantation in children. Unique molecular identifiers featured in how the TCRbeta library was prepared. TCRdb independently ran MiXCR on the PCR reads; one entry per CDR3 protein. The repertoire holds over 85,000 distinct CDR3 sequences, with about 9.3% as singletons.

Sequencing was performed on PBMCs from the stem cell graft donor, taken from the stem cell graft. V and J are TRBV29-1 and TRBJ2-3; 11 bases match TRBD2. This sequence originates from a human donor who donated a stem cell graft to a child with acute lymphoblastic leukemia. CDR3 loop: CSVDGRPGLAADTQYF. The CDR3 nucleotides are TGCAGCGTTGATGGCCGACCGGGACTAGCGGCAGATACGCAGTATTTT.